In this sample, the clone carrying this TCR beta chain is medium-sized (0.01 to 0.1%). The genomic DNA TCR beta CDR3 region underwent two rounds of multiplex PCR. Every TRBV and TRBJ gene had its own specific primer in first-round PCR. TCRdb passed the multiplex PCR reads through MiXCR, listing each CDR3 protein once. This sample has over 11,000 distinct CDR3 sequences; about 32% occur once, and the top ten carry about an eighth. The data were taken from a study of prognosis after radiotherapy for stage I lung cancer. The CDR3 sequence is 17 residues long. Germline CDR1 reads MNHEY; CDR2 reads SMNVEV (reference sequence). V was cut by 0 bases and J by 2 bases, with 14 bases left in between.

The sample consisted of PBMCs, taken before or after stereotactic body radiation therapy (not recorded which). This chain connects TRBV27 to TRBJ2-1; tentative D call: TRBD2 (6 bases). This TCR derives from a donor over 45 with non-small cell lung cancer. CDR3 region: CASSLSGGTDTYNEQFF. The DNA of the CDR3 is TGTGCCAGCAGTTTATCGGGGGGAACCGACACCTACAATGAGCAGTTCTTC.